The entry below describes one T cell receptor (beta chain). What it recognizes is unknown. These data come from a study of CD4+ T cells in melanoma. The CDR3 consists of 12 residues. Per germline, CDR1 SGHVS and CDR2 FQNEAQ. Between the trimmed V and J ends, which lost 3 bases and 7 bases, there was a span of 6 bases. Libraries were prepared by immunoSEQ multiplex PCR; TCRdb keeps only in-frame clonotypes and omits some of them. This sample has about 10,000 clones, with 50% to 75% found just once. Study-wide results and limits: A reported correlation linked neoantigen-specific CD4+ T cells to CD8+, macrophage and B cell function. Diverse differentiation states were reported for melanoma neoantigen-specific CD4+ T cells.

The chain uses TRBV7-8 and TRBJ2-2; possibly TRBD1 or TRBD2 for D (5 bases each). The sequence derives from a human donor with melanoma. Sequencing was done on a sample of cells from a culture (not recorded whether cultured in vitro). Written as DNA, the CDR3 is TGTGCCAGCAGCTTGGGGGTCGGGGAGCTGTTTTTT. The encoded protein is CASSLGVGELFF.